These T cell receptor beta chains were read from a single sample in a study of blood T cell repertoires in COVID-19. TCRdb's copy holds only in-frame clones and misses some; the assay was immunoSEQ multiplex PCR. The sample consists of nearly 200,000 clones, more than 80% of them appearing once. The sample was PBMCs or T cells enriched from blood (not recorded which). Source of these receptors: a woman under 30 who had recovered from COVID-19. Each CDR3 is given without its conserved first and last residue. Fields, in order: J gene, V gene, CDR3 protein.

TRBJ2-7,TRBV28,ASSLMPNRVNYEQY
TRBJ2-6,TRBV3-1/TRBV3-2,ASSPPYRGANVLT
TRBJ1-1,TRBV6-5,ASSLRGEAF
TRBJ1-4,TRBV3-1/TRBV3-2,ASSHWGEDVEKLF
TRBJ1-6,TRBV24-1,ATSDRTGGRSPLH
TRBJ2-3,TRBV4-2,ASSQDKLAGVPDTQY
TRBJ1-6,TRBV18,ASSPRGGRSPLH
TRBJ1-2,TRBV6-5,ASGDREYYGYT
TRBJ1-1,TRBV7-6,ASSTTRTGKNTEAF
TRBJ1-6,TRBV13,ASSLHRVSPLH
TRBJ2-7,TRBV5-1,ASSLGQGAIYEQY
TRBJ2-1,TRBV12-3/TRBV12-4,ASSPGGEQF
TRBJ1-1,TRBV5-6,ASSLGGRRGTEAF